This T cell receptor beta chain was documented in a study of shared clonotypes between healthy human individuals. Profiled with immunoSEQ multiplex PCR; TCRdb holds only in-frame clones, not every one. The data hold some 2.1 million clones, with 85% to 95% observed a single time. Germline V lookup: CDR1 KGHSH, CDR2 LQKENI. The ends were cut back, 2 bases at V and 5 bases at J, with 13 bases in the middle. CDR3 length: 14 residues. The rearrangement links TRBV18 to TRBJ2-7; possible D gene TRBD1, 5 bases. The receptor was derived from a man aged 18 to 35 in good health. The material sequenced was naive CD4+ T cells sorted from blood. Subset indicated: CD45RA+ positively selected. The CDR3 coding sequence is TGTGCCAGCTCACCAATACAGGCCATAAACGAGCAGTACTTC. Protein product: CASSPIQAINEQYF.